The subject of this entry is one T cell receptor (beta chain). This entry is derived from a study of blood T cell repertoires in COVID-19. About the study: COVID-19 samples, acute and convalescent, were from the United States, Italy and Spain. From T cells, B-cell-depleted T cells, or PBMCs came the material, which was cDNA or gDNA.

V was clipped by 0 bases and J by 6 bases; unmatched bases: 2. The CDR3 totals 15 residues. Germline V lookup: CDR1 KGHSH, CDR2 LQKENI. Original handling: Reference gene primers were amplified, and this amplification served to estimate nucleated cell counts. The assay was immunoSEQ multiplex PCR, and TCRdb's table has in-frame clones only and misses some. V and J calls and clone size come straight from that table; D and trimming were deduced from the DNA. The sample lists around 110,000 clones; around nine tenths were seen once. What was sequenced was peripheral blood. The chain is built from TRBV18 and TRBJ1-5; 10 bases agree with TRBD1. The TCR was taken from a woman aged 25 to 39 with acute or convalescent COVID-19. CDR3 nucleotides: TGTGCCAGCTCACCACCTGGGACAGGGGCTCAGCCCCAGCATTTT. Its protein product is CASSPPGTGAQPQHF.